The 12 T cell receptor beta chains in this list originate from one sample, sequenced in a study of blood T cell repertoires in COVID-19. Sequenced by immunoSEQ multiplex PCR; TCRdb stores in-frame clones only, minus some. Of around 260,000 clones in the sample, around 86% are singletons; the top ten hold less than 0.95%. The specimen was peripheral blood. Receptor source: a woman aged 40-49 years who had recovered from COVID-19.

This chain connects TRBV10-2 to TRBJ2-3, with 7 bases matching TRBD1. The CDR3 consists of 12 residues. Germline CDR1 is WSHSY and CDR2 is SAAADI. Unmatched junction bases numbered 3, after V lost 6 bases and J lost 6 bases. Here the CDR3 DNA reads TGCGCCAGCAGCCAACAGGGGGATACGCAGTATTTT. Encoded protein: CASSQQGDTQYF.

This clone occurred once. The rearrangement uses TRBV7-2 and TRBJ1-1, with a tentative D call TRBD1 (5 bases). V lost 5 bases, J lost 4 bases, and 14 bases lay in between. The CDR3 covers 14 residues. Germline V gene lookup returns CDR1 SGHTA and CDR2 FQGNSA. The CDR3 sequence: CASSGRLGGTEAFF. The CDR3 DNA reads TGTGCCAGCAGCGGCAGGTTGGGGGGCACTGAAGCTTTCTTT. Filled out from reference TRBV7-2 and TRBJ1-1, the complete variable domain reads GAGVSQSPSNKVTEKGKDVELRCDPISGHTALYWYRQSLGQGLEFLIYFQGNSAPDKSGLPSDRFSAERTGGSVSTLTIQRTQQEDSAVYLCASSGRLGGTEAFFGQGTRLTVV.

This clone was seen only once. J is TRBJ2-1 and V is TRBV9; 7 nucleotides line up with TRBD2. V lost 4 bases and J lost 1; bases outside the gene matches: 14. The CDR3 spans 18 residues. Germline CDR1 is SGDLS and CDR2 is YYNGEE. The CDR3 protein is CASSYNPLTLASYNEQFF. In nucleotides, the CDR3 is TGTGCCAGCAGCTACAATCCCCTTACACTAGCGTCCTACAATGAGCAGTTCTTC.

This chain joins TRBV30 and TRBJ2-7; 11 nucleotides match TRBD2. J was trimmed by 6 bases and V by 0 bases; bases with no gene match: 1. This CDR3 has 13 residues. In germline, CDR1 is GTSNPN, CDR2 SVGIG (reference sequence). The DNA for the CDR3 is TGTGCCTGGAGTGTAGGACTAGCGGGCGAGCAGTACTTC. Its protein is CAWSVGLAGEQYF. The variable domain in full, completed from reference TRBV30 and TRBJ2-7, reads SQTIHQWPATLVQPVGSPLSLECTVEGTSNPNLYWYRQAAGRGLQLLFYSVGIGQISSEVPQNLSASRPQDRQFILSSKKLLLSDSGFYLCAWSVGLAGEQYFGPGTRLTVT.

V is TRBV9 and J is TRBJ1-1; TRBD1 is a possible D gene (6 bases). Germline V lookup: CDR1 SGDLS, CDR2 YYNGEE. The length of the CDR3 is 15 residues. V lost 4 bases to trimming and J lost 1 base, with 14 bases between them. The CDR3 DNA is TGTGCCAGCAGCATAGAACAGGGTCGGAACACTGAAGCTTTCTTT. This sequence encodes CASSIEQGRNTEAFF.

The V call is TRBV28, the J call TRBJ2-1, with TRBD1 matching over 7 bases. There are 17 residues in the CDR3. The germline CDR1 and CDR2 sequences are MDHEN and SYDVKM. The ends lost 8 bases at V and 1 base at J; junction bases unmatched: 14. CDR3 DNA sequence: TGTGCCAGCCCACCCCTCCTAGGGGGCAAGTCCTACAATGAGCAGTTCTTC. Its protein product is CASPPLLGGKSYNEQFF. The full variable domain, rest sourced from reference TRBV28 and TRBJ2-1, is DVKVTQSSRYLVKRTGEKVFLECVQDMDHENMFWYRQDPGLGLRLIYFSYDVKMKEKGDIPEGYSVSREKKERFSLILESASTNQTSMYLCASPPLLGGKSYNEQFFGPGTRLTVL.

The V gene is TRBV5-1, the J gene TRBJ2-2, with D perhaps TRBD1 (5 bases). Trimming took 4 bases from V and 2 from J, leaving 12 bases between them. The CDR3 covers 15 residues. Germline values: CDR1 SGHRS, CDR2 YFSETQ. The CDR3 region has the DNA TGCGCCAGCAGCGGGAAGACAGCCAACACCGGGGAGCTGTTTTTT. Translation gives CASSGKTANTGELFF.

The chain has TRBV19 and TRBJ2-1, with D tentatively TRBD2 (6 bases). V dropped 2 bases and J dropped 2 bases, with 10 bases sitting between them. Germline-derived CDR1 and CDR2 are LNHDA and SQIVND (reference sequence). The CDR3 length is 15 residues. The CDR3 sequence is CASSILRDPYNEQFF. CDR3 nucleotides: TGTGCCAGTAGTATATTGCGGGACCCCTACAATGAGCAGTTCTTC.

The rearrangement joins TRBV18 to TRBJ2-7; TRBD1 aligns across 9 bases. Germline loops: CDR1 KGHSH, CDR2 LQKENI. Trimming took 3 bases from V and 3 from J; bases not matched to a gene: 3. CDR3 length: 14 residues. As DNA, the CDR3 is TGTGCCAGCTCACCGGGGACAGGGAACTACGAGCAGTACTTC. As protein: CASSPGTGNYEQYF. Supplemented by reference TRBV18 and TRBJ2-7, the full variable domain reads NAGVMQNPRHLVRRRGQEARLRCSPMKGHSHVYWYRQLPEEGLKFMVYLQKENIIDESGMPKERFSAEFPKEGPSILRIQQVVRGDSAAYFCASSPGTGNYEQYFGPGTRLTVT.

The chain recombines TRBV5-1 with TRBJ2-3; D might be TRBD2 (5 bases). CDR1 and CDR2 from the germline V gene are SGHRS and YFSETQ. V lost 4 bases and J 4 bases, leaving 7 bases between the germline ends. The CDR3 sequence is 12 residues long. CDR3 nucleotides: TGCGCCAGCAGCGTGAGGGCAGATACGCAGTATTTT. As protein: CASSVRADTQYF.

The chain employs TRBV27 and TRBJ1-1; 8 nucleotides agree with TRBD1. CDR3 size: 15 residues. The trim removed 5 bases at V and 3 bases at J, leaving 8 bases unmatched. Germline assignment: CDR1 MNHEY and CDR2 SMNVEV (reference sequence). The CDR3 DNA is TGTGCCAGCAGTGGCAGGGGGCGCCGGGACACTGAAGCTTTCTTT. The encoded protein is CASSGRGRRDTEAFF.

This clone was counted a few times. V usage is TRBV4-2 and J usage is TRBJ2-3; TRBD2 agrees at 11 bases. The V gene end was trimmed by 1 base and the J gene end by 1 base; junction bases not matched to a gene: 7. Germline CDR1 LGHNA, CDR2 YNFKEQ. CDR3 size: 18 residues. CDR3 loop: CASSQGGTSGARTDTQYF. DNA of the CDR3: TGTGCCAGCAGCCAAGGGGGGACTAGCGGAGCTCGCACAGATACGCAGTATTTT.